This T cell receptor beta chain originates from a study of blood T cell repertoires in COVID-19 (dated by TCRdb to 2018 to 2021). About the full investigation: Collaborator samples came from the United States, Italy and Spain and covered acute and convalescent phases of COVID-19. The samples were drawn from the first 160 participants of the ongoing ImmuneRACE study and from 950 to 1,500 subjects provided by 6 global collaborators. Sample metadata almost always included a de-identified subject ID, COVID-19 status, age in years and sex. The prospective study material was composed of cDNA or gDNA derived from T cells, B-cell-depleted T cells, or PBMCs. A freely available public database, intended as a resource for researchers studying the immune response to SARS-CoV-2, is where the repertoires were released. Where available, HLA class I and class II types were obtained from metadata supplied by the sample provider rather than from assay-based typing. The dataset comprised deeply sampled blood TCRbeta repertoires from subjects exposed to, actively infected with, or recovered from COVID-19.

TCRbeta CDR3 regions were amplified from genomic DNA using the immunoSEQ Assay, a bias-controlled multiplex PCR. Turning to the authors' computational methods: The number of nucleated cells in each sample was estimated by amplification of reference gene primers within the assay. To quantify the absolute abundance of each unique TCRbeta CDR3 rearrangement, sequence reads were collapsed and filtered. For each sample, productive Simpson clonality was calculated by taking the square root of Simpson's diversity index across productive rearrangements. The immuneACCESS repertoire file appears here via TCRdb, limited to in-frame rearrangements. These files lack a portion of the clones; in checked studies, under half of the deficit traces to unresolved V genes, and the cause of the others is not known. That table is the source of V, J and clone size, and D and trimming were worked out from the DNA. The sample profile shows 150,000 to 200,000 clones; 70% to 90% of them were found once. The ten top clones hold over 2.5% of the sample.

What the study reported, not specific to this receptor: The amount of clinical and demographic metadata varied by source and participant and was provided uncurated.

The CDR3, from cysteine to phenylalanine, totals 17 residues. Only CDR3 DNA remains: 51 bases, in frame from the first base. Compared with germline, V lacks 4 bases and J lacks 0 bases; bases without a gene match: 7. Per the germline V gene, SGHVS is the CDR1 and FQNEAQ is the CDR2. A word on this clone: The antigen it binds to is not known. Base quality data are lacking; no much larger clone is found one base away.

The collaborating institutions used their own protocols to collect whole blood in K2EDTA tubes. For TCRbeta analysis, collaborators shipped samples in one of three forms: frozen whole blood, isolated PBMCs, or DNA extracted from either of those sample types. The V and J genes are TRBV7-8 and TRBJ2-3; 10 central bases correspond to TRBD2. Sequenced: peripheral blood. This sequence originates from a man between 60 and 75 years old with acute or convalescent COVID-19. The bases are TGTGCCAGCAGCTCCGGGACTAGCGTATCTAGCACAGATACGCAGTATTTT. It encodes CASSSGTSVSSTDTQYF.